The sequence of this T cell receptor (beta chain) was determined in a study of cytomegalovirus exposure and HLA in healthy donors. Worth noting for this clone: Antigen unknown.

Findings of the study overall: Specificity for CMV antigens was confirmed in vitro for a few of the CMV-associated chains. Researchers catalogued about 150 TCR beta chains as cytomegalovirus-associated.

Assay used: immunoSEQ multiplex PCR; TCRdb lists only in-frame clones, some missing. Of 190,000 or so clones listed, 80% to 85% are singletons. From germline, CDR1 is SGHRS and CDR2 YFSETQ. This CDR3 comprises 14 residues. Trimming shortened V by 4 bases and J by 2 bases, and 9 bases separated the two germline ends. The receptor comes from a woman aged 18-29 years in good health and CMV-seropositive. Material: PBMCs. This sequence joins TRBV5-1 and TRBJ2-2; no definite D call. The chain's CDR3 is CASSPAVNTGELFF. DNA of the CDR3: TGCGCCAGCAGCCCCGCGGTCAACACCGGGGAGCTGTTTTTT.